Presented here are 24 T cell receptor beta chains from one specimen sequenced in a study of lymphopenia after photon versus proton radiotherapy. Data came from immunoSEQ multiplex PCR; TCRdb stores just in-frame clones and leaves some out. The sample has some 30,000 clones, roughly 89% seen once. The sequencing here drew on peripheral blood, taken from a patient treated with proton-based radiotherapy. Source of these receptors: a woman aged 60-75 years with cholangiocarcinoma. Some clones in this sample may be carry-over from other donors' samples.

This clone was detected only a few times. The genes are TRBV18 and TRBJ2-7, with D hard to call. The CDR3 has 12 amino acids. V gave up 2 bases and J gave up 4 bases, with 6 bases separating them. Germline V lookup: CDR1 KGHSH, CDR2 LQKENI. The CDR3 nucleotides read TGTGCCAGCTCACCAGGCAGTTACGAGCAGTACTTC. As protein: CASSPGSYEQYF.

This clone has a handful of counts. CDR3: CSAVTGHEAFF. The CDR3 DNA reads TGCAGTGCAGTGACAGGCCATGAAGCTTTCTTT. V is TRBV20-1 and J is TRBJ1-1; TRBD1 is a possible D gene (6 bases). The CDR3 is 11 residues long. Germline V gives CDR1 DFQATT, CDR2 SNEGSKA (reference sequence). The ends were cut back, 6 bases at V and 7 bases at J, with 12 bases in the middle.

The chain is built from TRBV2 and TRBJ1-5; D not resolved. This CDR3 spans 12 amino acids. The germline gives CDR1 SNHLY, CDR2 FYNNEI. Trimming cost V 5 bases and J 2 bases, with 4 bases left between them. Here the CDR3 reads CASSTGNQPQHF. The CDR3 region has the DNA TGTGCCAGCAGTACGGGCAATCAGCCCCAGCATTTT.

The J gene is TRBJ2-1, the V gene TRBV5-5; 10 nucleotides match TRBD2. In germline, CDR1 is SGHKS, CDR2 YYEKEE (reference sequence). The CDR3 covers 17 residues. V trimming: 2 bases; J trimming: 4 bases; junction bases outside the gene matches: 9. CDR3 loop: CASSFMSSGRLYNEQFF. For the CDR3, the DNA is TGTGCCAGCAGCTTCATGTCTAGCGGGAGATTGTACAATGAGCAGTTCTTC.

V gene TRBV6-5 combines with J gene TRBJ2-1; D not resolved. CDR1 MNHEY and CDR2 SVGAGI come from the germline V gene. There are 14 residues in the CDR3. The V end lost 3 bases, the J end lost 8 bases, and 14 bases lay between the germline ends. The CDR3 loop reads CASSYMAFQDEQFF. The CDR3 coding sequence is TGTGCCAGCAGTTATATGGCGTTCCAGGATGAGCAGTTCTTC.

The chain has TRBV18 and TRBJ1-2; tentative D call: TRBD1 (6 bases). Germline values: CDR1 KGHSH, CDR2 LQKENI. Trimming removed 4 bases at V and 4 bases at J, with 10 bases between. CDR3 length: 13 residues. CDR3 in amino acids: CASSRTGTYGYTF. CDR3 nucleotide sequence: TGTGCCAGCTCACGAACAGGGACCTATGGCTACACCTTC. The entire variable domain, with the rest obtained from reference TRBV18 and TRBJ1-2, is as follows: NAGVMQNPRHLVRRRGQEARLRCSPMKGHSHVYWYRQLPEEGLKFMVYLQKENIIDESGMPKERFSAEFPKEGPSILRIQQVVRGDSAAYFCASSRTGTYGYTFGSGTRLTVV.

The J gene is TRBJ1-3, the V gene TRBV2; the match to TRBD1 covers 10 bases. The CDR3 is 15 amino acids. The J segment lost 3 bases and the V segment lost 8 bases, leaving 7 bases of the junction unmatched. Germline CDR1 reads SNHLY; CDR2 reads FYNNEI. CDR3 nucleotide sequence: TGTGCCAGCGGCCCCCGGACAGGGGGTGGAAACACCATATATTTT. This codes for CASGPRTGGGNTIYF.

The gene calls are TRBV5-1 and TRBJ1-2; 8 bases line up with TRBD1. The length of the CDR3 is 15 residues. Germline values: CDR1 SGHRS, CDR2 YFSETQ. J was trimmed by 9 bases and V by 0 bases; bases with no gene match: 10. The CDR3 DNA reads TGCGCCAGCAGCTTGGGGGACCAGGGGGCGTTTCGCTACACCTTC. As protein: CASSLGDQGAFRYTF.

V gene TRBV4-3 combines with J gene TRBJ2-1; perhaps D is TRBD1 or TRBD2 (5 bases each). From germline, CDR1 is LGHNA and CDR2 YSLEER. This CDR3 region has 15 residues. The V and J ends lost 4 bases and 4 bases respectively, with 14 bases between them. For the CDR3, the DNA is TGCGCCAGCAGCCTCAAGTTAGGGGAGTACAATGAGCAGTTCTTC. The encoded protein is CASSLKLGEYNEQFF.

This chain joins TRBV14 and TRBJ2-5; D may correspond to TRBD1 or TRBD2 (5 bases each). This CDR3 has 14 amino acids. Trimming cost V 1 base and J 5 bases, with 11 bases left between them. The germline CDR1 and CDR2 sequences are SGHDN and FVKESK. The CDR3: CASSQAEGTETQYF. In DNA form, the CDR3 reads TGTGCCAGCAGCCAAGCTGAGGGGACGGAGACCCAGTACTTC.

This clone has a single count. CDR3 protein: CASSLAVAGISYEQYF. Here the CDR3 DNA reads TGTGCCAGCAGCTTAGCGGTGGCGGGAATCTCCTACGAGCAGTACTTC. The J gene is TRBJ2-7, the V gene TRBV7-8, with TRBD2 as a possible D gene (6 bases). The V end was cut by 0 bases, the J end by 0 bases, with 12 bases between. CDR3 length: 16 residues. Germline V gives CDR1 SGHVS, CDR2 FQNEAQ.

The chain recombines TRBV15 with TRBJ2-3; 11 bases line up with TRBD2. The CDR3 is 17 amino acids. Per germline, CDR1 LNHNV and CDR2 YYDKDF (reference sequence). Trimming at V came to 2 bases and at J to 4 bases, leaving 8 bases not matched to a gene. CDR3 sequence: CATSRPTGLAGSDTQYF. The CDR3 nucleotides are TGTGCCACCAGCAGACCTACCGGACTAGCGGGTTCAGATACGCAGTATTTT.

The chain joins TRBV5-1 to TRBJ2-7; 10 bases agree with TRBD1. CDR3 length: 14 amino acids. V dropped 4 bases and J dropped 7; count of bases not matched to a gene: 8. Germline CDR1 and CDR2: SGHRS and YFSETQ. CDR3 region: CASSMGTGEGEQYF. Written as DNA, the CDR3 is TGCGCCAGCAGCATGGGGACAGGGGAGGGGGAGCAGTACTTC. Full variable domain (rest looked up from reference TRBV5-1 and TRBJ2-7): KAGVTQTPRYLIKTRGQQVTLSCSPISGHRSVSWYQQTPGQGLQFLFEYFSETQRNKGNFPGRFSGRQFSNSRSEMNVSTLELGDSALYLCASSMGTGEGEQYFGPGTRLTVT.

The chain joins TRBV27 to TRBJ1-3, with TRBD1 identical over 7 bases. CDR1 is MNHEY and CDR2 is SMNVEV in the germline V gene (reference sequence). Losses at the gene ends were 5 bases for V and 3 bases for J; bases not matched to a gene: 7. The CDR3 totals 15 residues. CDR3 nucleotides: TGTGCCAGCAGTGCTGGCAGGGGGGTTGGAAACACCATATATTTT. Translation: CASSAGRGVGNTIYF.

This chain links TRBV18 with TRBJ1-1; D is perhaps TRBD1 (5 bases). The V gene's germline CDR1 is KGHSH and CDR2 LQKENI. This CDR3 spans 13 amino acids. V lost 3 bases and J lost 6, with 11 bases in between. The CDR3 DNA sequence: TGTGCCAGCTCACCCCCAGGGTTGGCTGAAGCTTTCTTT. It specifies CASSPPGLAEAFF.

V and J are TRBV11-2 and TRBJ1-1; D perhaps matches TRBD1 (5 bases). V lost 2 bases and J 4 bases, leaving 8 bases between the germline ends. Germline values: CDR1 SGHAT, CDR2 FQNNGV. This CDR3 spans 13 amino acids. The CDR3 protein is CASSLLGTTEAFF. CDR3 sequence (DNA): TGTGCCAGCAGCTTATTGGGGACCACTGAAGCTTTCTTT.

Only one count was recorded for this clone. V and J are TRBV6-5 and TRBJ1-5, with unresolved D. Germline assignment: CDR1 MNHEY and CDR2 SVGAGI. The CDR3 has 15 residues. With 2 bases removed from V and 0 bases from J, the gap between germline ends came to 8 bases. This CDR3 is CASSYTRYSNQPQHF. In DNA form, the CDR3 reads TGTGCCAGCAGTTACACCAGATATAGCAATCAGCCCCAGCATTTT.

The rearrangement joins TRBV19 to TRBJ1-1; a possible D gene is TRBD1 (5 bases). The ends were cut back, 8 bases at V and 3 bases at J, with 13 bases in the middle. The CDR3 spans 13 residues. Germline V gene lookup returns CDR1 LNHDA and CDR2 SQIVND (reference sequence). CDR3 in amino acids: CASVGGLHTEAFF. In DNA form, the CDR3 reads TGTGCCAGTGTCGGGGGTTTACACACTGAAGCTTTCTTT.

The chain combines TRBV5-5 with TRBJ2-1, with 12 bases that match TRBD2. This CDR3 region has 16 residues. V was pared by 3 bases and J by 5 bases, with 6 bases of the junction left unmatched. The germline V gene encodes CDR1 SGHKS and CDR2 YYEKEE (reference sequence). CDR3 sequence (DNA): TGTGCCAGCAGCTGGGGACTAGCGGGTGGGAACAATGAGCAGTTCTTC. Amino acid sequence: CASSWGLAGGNNEQFF. Full variable domain (outside the CDR3, taken from reference TRBV5-5 and TRBJ2-1): DAGVTQSPTHLIKTRGQQVTLRCSPISGHKSVSWYQQVLGQGPQFIFQYYEKEERGRGNFPDRFSARQFPNYSSELNVNALLLGDSALYLCASSWGLAGGNNEQFFGPGTRLTVL.

V usage is TRBV4-3 and J usage is TRBJ2-1; the D gene is possibly TRBD2 (6 bases). CDR3 length: 13 amino acids. Germline CDR1 LGHNA, CDR2 YSLEER. Trimming left V 2 bases short and J 15 bases short, with 17 bases between. The CDR3 nucleotides read TGCGCCAGCAGCCAAACGGCGGGCGGGGCGCGGTTCTTC. Translating it yields CASSQTAGGARFF.

The CDR3 region has the DNA TGTGCCAGCAGTTTAGAACTAGCGGACCTGGATACGCAGTATTTT. Its protein is CASSLELADLDTQYF. This rearrangement joins TRBV27 to TRBJ2-3; 8 nucleotides agree with TRBD2. V dropped 2 bases and J dropped 6; count of bases not matched to a gene: 7. Germline CDR1 MNHEY, CDR2 SMNVEV (reference sequence). CDR3 length: 15 amino acids.

The chain combines TRBV7-3 with TRBJ2-3; unclear D gene. Trimming stripped 1 base from V and 4 bases from J, with 6 bases between. The CDR3 has 13 residues. CDR1 is SGHTA and CDR2 is FQGTGA in the germline V gene. The CDR3 bases are TGTGCCAGCAGCTTAATGTTCCCAGATACGCAGTATTTT. Its protein is CASSLMFPDTQYF.

This clone showed up just once. This chain uses TRBV7-2 with TRBJ1-2, with D possibly being TRBD1 (5 bases). Germline V lookup: CDR1 SGHTA, CDR2 FQGNSA. The CDR3 has 16 amino acids. V gave up 3 bases and J gave up 6 bases, with 20 bases separating them. The CDR3 region is CASSLGGGAWRNGYTF. For the CDR3, the DNA is TGTGCCAGCAGCTTGGGAGGAGGGGCTTGGAGAAATGGCTACACCTTC.

This clone showed up just a few times. The J gene is TRBJ2-7, the V gene TRBV7-9; 9 bases are shared with TRBD2. Germline CDR1 is SEHNR and CDR2 is FQNEAQ (reference sequence). The CDR3 totals 14 residues. The trim removed 7 bases at V and 4 bases at J, leaving 8 bases unmatched. The chain's CDR3 is CASTSSGVLYEQYF. CDR3 DNA sequence: TGTGCCAGCACCTCTAGCGGGGTTCTTTACGAGCAGTACTTC. The variable domain in full, completed from reference TRBV7-9 and TRBJ2-7, reads DTGVSQNPRHKITKRGQNVTFRCDPISEHNRLYWYRQTLGQGPEFLTYFQNEAQLEKSRLLSDRFSAERPKGSFSTLEIQRTEQGDSAMYLCASTSSGVLYEQYFGPGTRLTVT.